This T cell receptor (beta chain) emerged from a study of T cell responses to AZD1222 COVID-19 vaccine. The table came from immunoSEQ multiplex PCR; TCRdb's copy has only in-frame clones and leaves some out. The table includes around 150,000 clones, 92% detected once. This clone was observed a single time. The antigen remains undetermined. Study outcomes and limitations: Targeting of unmutated variant regions was reportedly seen in nearly half of spike-specific TCRs.

V lost 0 bases to trimming and J lost 3 bases, with 12 bases between them. The length of the CDR3 is 15 residues. Looked up from germline, CDR1 is GTSNPN and CDR2 is SVGIG (reference sequence). Sequencing used peripheral blood, obtained 28 days after the second AZD1222 dose. The J gene is TRBJ1-5, the V gene TRBV30; maybe TRBD1 (5 bases). The TCR originated in an adult who received the AZD1222 COVID-19 vaccine. Written as DNA, the CDR3 is TGTGCCTGGAGTGTACGGGGGTTATTCAATCAGCCCCAGCATTTT. Its translation: CAWSVRGLFNQPQHF.